This entry features one T cell receptor beta chain sequence. Antigen specificity is unknown. This record comes from a study of STAT5B mutations in CD4+ large granular lymphocyte leukemia. Study outcomes and limitations: Approximately 25% of private leukemic clonotypes occurred rarely in other patients' non-leukemic repertoires.

Libraries were prepared by immunoSEQ multiplex PCR; TCRdb keeps only in-frame clonotypes and omits some of them. The sample yields about 32,000 clones, about 82% seen once. Input material: CD4+ T cells from blood buffy coats. The sequence came from a human donor in good health.

CDR3 residues: CASSYSGPNVGETQYF. The CDR3 nucleotides are TGTGCCAGCAGTTACTCTGGACCGAACGTTGGGGAGACCCAGTACTTC. This chain uses TRBV6-5 with TRBJ2-5; the D is unclear. The CDR3 sequence is 16 residues long. The V gene lost 0 bases and the J gene lost 5 bases, with 16 bases spanning the gap. The germline V gene has CDR1 MNHEY and CDR2 SVGAGI.